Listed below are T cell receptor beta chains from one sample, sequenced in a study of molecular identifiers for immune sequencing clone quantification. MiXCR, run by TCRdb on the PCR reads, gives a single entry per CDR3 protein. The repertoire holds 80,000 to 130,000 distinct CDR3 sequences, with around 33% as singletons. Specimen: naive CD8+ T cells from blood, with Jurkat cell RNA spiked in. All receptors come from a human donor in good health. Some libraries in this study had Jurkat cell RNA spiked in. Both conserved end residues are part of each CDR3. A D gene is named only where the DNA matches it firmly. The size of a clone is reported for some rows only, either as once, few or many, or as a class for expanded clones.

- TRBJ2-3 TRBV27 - TGTGCCAGCAGTTTTAAGCGTACCACAGATACGCAGTATTTT CASSFKRTTDTQYF
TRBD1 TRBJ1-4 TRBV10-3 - TGTGCCGCCAGGACAGGGAGTTCTGAAAAACTGGTTTTT CAARTGSSEKLVF
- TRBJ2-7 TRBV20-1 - TGCAGTGCTAGGCCCCCGGGCCTCCGGGCGGGGGAGCAGTACTTC CSARPPGLRAGEQYF
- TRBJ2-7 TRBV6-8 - TGTGCCAGCAGCGGTGAGATCGGGCCTCGGGACGAGCAGTACTTC CASSGEIGPRDEQYF
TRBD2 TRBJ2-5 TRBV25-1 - TGTGCCAGCAGTGACGGAGCGGGAGTAGAGACCCAGTACTTC CASSDGAGVETQYF
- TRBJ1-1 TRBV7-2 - TGTGCCAGCAGCTTAACCCCCCAGGTTGGAAACACTGAAGCTTTCTTT CASSLTPQVGNTEAFF
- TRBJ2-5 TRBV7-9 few TGTGCCAGCAGCTTTTCGTCAGGGGAACCTCAAGAGACCCAGTACTTC CASSFSSGEPQETQYF
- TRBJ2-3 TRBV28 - TGTGCCAGCAGTTTATTCGGGGGCGCATATGATACGCAGTATTTT CASSLFGGAYDTQYF
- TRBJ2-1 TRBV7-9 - TGTGCCAGCAGCTTAGGGGTCAGACGCTCGAATGAGCAGTTCTTC CASSLGVRRSNEQFF
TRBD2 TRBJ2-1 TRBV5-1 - TGCGCCAGCAGCTTGGGCTCTTTAGCGGGAGGGCCTAATAATGAGCAGTTCTTC CASSLGSLAGGPNNEQFF
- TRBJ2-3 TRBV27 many TGTGCCAGCAGTTTTTCCACAGATACGCAGTATTTT CASSFSTDTQYF
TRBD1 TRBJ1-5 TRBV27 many TGTGCCAGCCGGGACAGTACCAATCAGCCCCAGCATTTT CASRDSTNQPQHF
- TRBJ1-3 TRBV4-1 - TGCGCCAGCAGCCAGCCCAGGCTGGACTCTGGAAACACCATATATTTT CASSQPRLDSGNTIYF
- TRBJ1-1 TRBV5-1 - TGCGCCAGCAGCTTGGGGGAAAGGAAAACTGAAGCTTTCTTT CASSLGERKTEAFF
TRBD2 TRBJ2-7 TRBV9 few TGTGCCAGCAGCGTAGGGGCTAGCGGGTCCTCCTACGAGCAGTACTTC CASSVGASGSSYEQYF
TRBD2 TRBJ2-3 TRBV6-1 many TGTGCCAGCAGTGAAGAGGAGGGGCTAGCGGTAGATACGCAGTATTTT CASSEEEGLAVDTQYF
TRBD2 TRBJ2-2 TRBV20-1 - TGCAGTGCTAGAGATAACGACCTAGCGGGGAGACCCGGGGAGCTGTTTTTT CSARDNDLAGRPGELFF
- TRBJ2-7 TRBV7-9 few TGTGCCAGCAGCGCAATAGGCCCCTACGAGCAGTACTTC CASSAIGPYEQYF
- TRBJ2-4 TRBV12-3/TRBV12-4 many TGTGCCAGCAGTTTGGGGGCGATTCAGTACTTC CASSLGAIQYF
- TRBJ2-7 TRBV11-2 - TGTGCCAGCAGCATAGAGGGCCCCTACGAGCAGTACTTC CASSIEGPYEQYF
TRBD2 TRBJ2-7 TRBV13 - TGTGCCAGCAGCACCGGGACTAGAACCTACGAGCAGTACTTC CASSTGTRTYEQYF
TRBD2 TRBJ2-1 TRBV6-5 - TGTGCCAGCAGTTACGGAACTAGCGGCAATGCGCAGTTCTTC CASSYGTSGNAQFF
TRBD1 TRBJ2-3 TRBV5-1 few TGCGCCAGCAGGACAGGGTCGGATACGCAGTATTTT CASRTGSDTQYF
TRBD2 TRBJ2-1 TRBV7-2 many TGTGCCAGCAGCTCTTTAGCGGGATTGGGCAATGAGCAGTTCTTC CASSSLAGLGNEQFF
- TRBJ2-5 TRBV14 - TGTGCCAGCAGCCGAATAAAGACGGAGACCCAGTACTTC CASSRIKTETQYF
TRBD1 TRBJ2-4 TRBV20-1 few TGCAGTGCTAGAAACCCGGACAGGGCGAACATTCAGTACTTC CSARNPDRANIQYF
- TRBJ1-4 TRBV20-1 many TGCAGTGCTGGCCGGGTCAGCCTAGAGAATGAAAAACTGTTTTTT CSAGRVSLENEKLFF
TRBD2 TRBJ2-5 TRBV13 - TGTGCCAGCAGCCCTATCGGAACGGGAGGGAAAGAGACCCAGCACTTC CASSPIGTGGKETQHF
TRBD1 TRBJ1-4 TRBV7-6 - TGTGCCAGCAGGCCTACAGGGGCCGTTAATGAAAAACTGTTTTTT CASRPTGAVNEKLFF
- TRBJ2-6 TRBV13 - TGTGCCAGCAGCTTAGTAGATTCTGGGGCCAACGTCCTGACTTTC CASSLVDSGANVLTF
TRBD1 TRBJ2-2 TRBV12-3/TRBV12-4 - TGTGCCAGCAGAGCGACAGGGTTTACCGGGGAGCTGTTTTTT CASRATGFTGELFF
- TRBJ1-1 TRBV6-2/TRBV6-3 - TGTGCCAGCAGTTATAAAGGCCGCGGCGAGCTGAACACTGAAGCTTTCTTT CASSYKGRGELNTEAFF
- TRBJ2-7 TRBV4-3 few TGCGCCAGCAGCCAAGGAAGGGGAGCCTACGAGCAGTACTTC CASSQGRGAYEQYF
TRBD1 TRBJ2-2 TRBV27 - TGTGCCACCCGACAGGGGGCCGAAACCGGGGAGCTGTTTTTT CATRQGAETGELFF
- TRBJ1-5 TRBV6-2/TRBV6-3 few TGTGCCAGCGGGGTGGTCCCGGATCAGCCCCAGCATTTT CASGVVPDQPQHF
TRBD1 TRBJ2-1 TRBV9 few TGTGCCAGCAGCCCGGGACAGAGATCCTACAATGAGCAGTTCTTC CASSPGQRSYNEQFF
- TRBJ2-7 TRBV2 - TGTGCCAGCAGTGCCGGGACTGGGGACTCCTACGAGCAGTACTTC CASSAGTGDSYEQYF
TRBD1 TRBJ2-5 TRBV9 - TGTGCCAGCAGCACTGGGACAGGGGGCCGCCAAGAGACCCAGTACTTC CASSTGTGGRQETQYF
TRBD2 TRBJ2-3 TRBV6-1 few TGTGCCAGCAGTCGCCAGCGGGAGGGCGGGGTAGATACGCAGTATTTT CASSRQREGGVDTQYF
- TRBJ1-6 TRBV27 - TGTGCCAGCAGTTTAATAAGGGCTTCACCCCTCCACTTT CASSLIRASPLHF
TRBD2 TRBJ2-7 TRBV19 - TGTGCCAGTAGGCGACTAGCGGGAGCCTACGAGCAGTACTTC CASRRLAGAYEQYF
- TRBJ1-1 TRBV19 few TGTGCCAGTAGTATAGAAGGGTTGAACACTGAAGCTTTCTTT CASSIEGLNTEAFF
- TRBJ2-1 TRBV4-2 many TGTGCCAGCAGCCGCGACAATGAGCAGTTCTTC CASSRDNEQFF
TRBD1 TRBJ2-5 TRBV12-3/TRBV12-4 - TGTGCCAGCGGTTCTCCGGGACAGCGAGGCCAAGAGACCCAGTACTTC CASGSPGQRGQETQYF
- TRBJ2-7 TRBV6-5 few TGTGCCAGCAGTTATACGGGACGAAACTACGAGCAGTACTTC CASSYTGRNYEQYF
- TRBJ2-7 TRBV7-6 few TGTGCCAGCAGCCGCGGGACAGACTTCTACGAGCAGTACTTC CASSRGTDFYEQYF
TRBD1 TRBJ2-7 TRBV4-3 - TGCGCCAGCAGCCAGGGACAGGGGGACTACTACGAGCAGTACTTC CASSQGQGDYYEQYF
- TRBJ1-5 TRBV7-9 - TGTGCCAGCAGCGCGGACAGCGAACGGCATCAGCCCCAGCATTTT CASSADSERHQPQHF
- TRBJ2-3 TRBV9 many TGTGCCAGCAGCTCCCGGGGATCCACAGATACGCAGTATTTT CASSSRGSTDTQYF
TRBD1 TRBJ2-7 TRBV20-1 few TGCAGTGCTGGATCCCCCGGGACAGTGGGTTGGGAGCAGTACTTC CSAGSPGTVGWEQYF
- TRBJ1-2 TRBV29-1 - TGCAGCGTTGGGGATCGTGGCTACACCTTC CSVGDRGYTF
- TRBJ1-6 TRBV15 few TGTGCCACCAGCGGTGGGACTTCACCCCTCCACTTT CATSGGTSPLHF
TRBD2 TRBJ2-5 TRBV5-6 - TGTGCCAGCAGCGGGGGACTAGCGGGAATCCAAGAGACCCAGTACTTC CASSGGLAGIQETQYF
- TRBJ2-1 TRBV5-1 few TGCGCCAGCAGCTACCCCGCCAGTGAGCAGTTCTTC CASSYPASEQFF
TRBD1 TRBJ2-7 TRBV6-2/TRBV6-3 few TGTGCCAGCAGTTACCAGACAGGGGTTTATTACGAGCAGTACTTC CASSYQTGVYYEQYF
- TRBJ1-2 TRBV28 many TGTGCCAGCAGTTTAATTACCAACTATGGCTACACCTTC CASSLITNYGYTF
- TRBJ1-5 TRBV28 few TGTGCCAGCAGTTTATTCAGTTATAGCAATCAGCCCCAGCATTTT CASSLFSYSNQPQHF